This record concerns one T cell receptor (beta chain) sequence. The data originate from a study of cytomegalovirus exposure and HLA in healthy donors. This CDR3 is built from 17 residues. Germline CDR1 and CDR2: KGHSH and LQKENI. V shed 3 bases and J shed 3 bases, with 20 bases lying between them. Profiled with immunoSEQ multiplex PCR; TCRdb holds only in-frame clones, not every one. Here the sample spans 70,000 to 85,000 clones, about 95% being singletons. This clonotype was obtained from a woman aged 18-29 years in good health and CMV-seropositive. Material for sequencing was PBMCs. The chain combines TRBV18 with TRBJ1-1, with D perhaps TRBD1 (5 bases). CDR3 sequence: CASSPQIPNPGDTEAFF. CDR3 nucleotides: TGTGCCAGCTCACCCCAAATCCCTAACCCGGGGGACACTGAAGCTTTCTTT.